The sequence of this T cell receptor (beta chain) was determined in a study of blood T cell repertoires in COVID-19. In the study overall: Donors in the United States, Italy and Spain gave samples during acute or convalescent COVID-19. In each case, the material was cDNA or gDNA derived from T cells, B-cell-depleted T cells, or PBMCs.

How the authors handled the data: Estimated nucleated cell counts came from reference gene primer amplification. TCRdb keeps only in-frame clones here, not all; method: immunoSEQ multiplex PCR. V, J and clone size reflect that table, while D and trimming were determined from the DNA. The table has 310,000 or so clones, around 90% seen once. J was trimmed by 5 bases and V by 6 bases; bases with no gene match: 3. This CDR3 has 12 amino acids. The germline V gene has CDR1 MGHDK and CDR2 SYGVNS. This receptor was identified in a man aged 18 to 30 who had recovered from COVID-19. The chain has TRBV25-1 and TRBJ1-1, with 7 bases identical to TRBD1. Sequences were obtained from peripheral blood. CDR3 protein: CASSAGGTEAFF. The CDR3 DNA sequence: TGTGCCAGCAGCGCAGGGGGTACTGAAGCTTTCTTT.